A single sample gave rise to the 20 T cell receptor beta chains below, sequenced in a study of cytomegalovirus exposure and HLA in healthy donors. Primers included in the PCR were 60 Vbeta and 13 Jbeta primers. Using immunoSEQ multiplex PCR, the repertoire was profiled, and TCRdb retains in-frame clones only, with some absent. The data contain some 130,000 clones, roughly 79% of them singletons. The specimen sequenced was PBMCs. Receptors were obtained from a woman aged 45-65 years in good health and CMV-seronegative.

The rearrangement joins TRBV29-1 to TRBJ2-7; 9 nucleotides line up with TRBD1. V was clipped by 8 bases and J by 8 bases; unmatched bases: 16. The CDR3 is 14 amino acids. CDR1 is SQVTM and CDR2 is ANQGSEA in the germline V gene. In DNA, the CDR3 is TGCAGCCCCTGGGGGCCGGGACAGGGATCGAAGCAGTACGTC. It yields the protein CSPWGPGQGSKQYV.

On this clone itself: The junction shows a germline mismatch at one end, possibly a read error. This CDR3 reads CASSIDRGSSGDGNQPQNF. The CDR3 bases are TGTGCCAGTAGTATAGATCGGGGTTCTTCGGGGGACGGCAATCAGCCCCAGAATTTT. This chain joins TRBV19 and TRBJ1-5; TRBD1 might be the D (5 bases). Germline CDR1 LNHDA, CDR2 SQIVND (reference sequence). The CDR3 has 19 residues.

As to this clone: The sample has other DNA sequences that encode this CDR3 too. The genes are TRBV4-1 and TRBJ1-1, with 9 bases identical to TRBD1. Germline V gives CDR1 MGHRA, CDR2 YSYEKL. The junction had 3 bases not matched to a gene; V was cut back by 3 bases and J by 1 base. This CDR3 comprises 15 residues. The CDR3 spells CASSQRGQGNTEAFF. CDR3 sequence (DNA): TGCGCCAGCAGCCAGAGGGGACAGGGGAACACTGAAGCTTTCTTT.

This chain connects TRBV4-2 to TRBJ2-1, with 12 bases aligning to TRBD2. The junction had 4 bases not matched to a gene; V was cut back by 4 bases and J by 0 bases. This CDR3 contains 17 residues. In germline, CDR1 is LGHNA, CDR2 YNFKEQ. The CDR3 DNA reads as TGTGCCAGCAGCCGAGAGACTAGCGGGAGCTCCTACAATGAGCAGTTCTTC. Amino acid sequence: CASSRETSGSSYNEQFF.

This clone came up a few times. One end of the junction varies from germline; a read error may be responsible. The V call is TRBV6-1, the J call TRBJ1-5, with 8 bases that match TRBD1. CDR1 and CDR2 from the germline V gene are MNHNS and SASEGT. This CDR3 is built from 12 residues. CDR3: CASSVGQGPRIF. The CDR3 nucleotides read TGTGCCAGCAGTGTAGGACAGGGCCCACGTATTTTT.

This clone was seen only a few times. The V gene is TRBV5-1, the J gene TRBJ1-4; 8 bases match TRBD1. CDR1 and CDR2 (germline): SGHRS, YFSETQ. The CDR3 is 14 amino acids. V was clipped by 2 bases and J by 13 bases; unmatched bases: 10. CDR3 in DNA: TGCGCCAGCAGCTTCGGGACAGGCCGGGCTGGACTGTTTTTT. This encodes CASSFGTGRAGLFF.

This clone was detected only a few times. The gene calls are TRBV13 and TRBJ2-2; 8 bases match TRBD2. Germline CDR1 PRHDT, CDR2 FYEKMQ (reference sequence). V lost 5 bases to trimming and J lost 3 bases; unmatched junction nucleotides: 2. CDR3 length: 14 residues. CDR3 nucleotides: TGTGCCAGCAGCCCGGGACTAGACACCGGGGAGCTGTTTTTT. Translating it yields CASSPGLDTGELFF.

The rearrangement links TRBV4-3 to TRBJ2-3; perhaps TRBD1 as D (6 bases). V lost 3 bases to trimming and J lost 0 bases, with 10 bases between them. CDR1 is LGHNA and CDR2 is YSLEER in the germline V gene. CDR3 length: 15 amino acids. The CDR3 sequence: CASSHRTVSTDTQYF. The CDR3, as DNA: TGCGCCAGCAGCCACCGGACAGTTAGCACAGATACGCAGTATTTT.

The rearrangement uses TRBV18 and TRBJ2-7; 10 bases are a match to TRBD1. The CDR3 contains 14 residues. V shed 6 bases, J shed 7 bases, and the junction held 9 bases outside the gene matches. CDR1 and CDR2 from the germline V gene are KGHSH and LQKENI. Here the CDR3 reads CASSPGTGVGEQYV. DNA of the CDR3: TGTGCCAGCTCTCCCGGGACAGGGGTTGGGGAGCAGTACGTC.

The chain combines TRBV7-3 with TRBJ1-1, with TRBD1 identical over 7 bases. V trimming: 5 bases; J trimming: 6 bases; junction bases outside the gene matches: 9. Germline CDR1 is SGHTA and CDR2 is FQGTGA. CDR3 size: 14 residues. The CDR3 DNA reads TGTGCCAGCAGCCAACAGGGGTCGGGGGCTGAAGCTTTCTTT. It codes for CASSQQGSGAEAFF.

On this clone: At one of its ends the junction is not consistent with the germline gene, which may arise from a read error. J is TRBJ1-2 and V is TRBV30, with 8 bases identical to TRBD1. Germline CDR1 and CDR2: GTSNPN and SVGIG (reference sequence). The CDR3 runs to 13 residues. CDR3 region: CAASGGVDYGYPF. The CDR3 nucleotides read TGTGCCGCTTCAGGGGGCGTCGACTATGGCTACCCCTTC.

A single count supports this clone. This chain joins TRBV9 and TRBJ2-1, with 9 bases lining up with TRBD2. Germline V gives CDR1 SGDLS, CDR2 YYNGEE. The CDR3 extends over 16 amino acids. V shed 4 bases, J shed 2 bases, and the junction held 7 bases outside the gene matches. Here the CDR3 reads CASSRLAGRPYNEQFF. The CDR3 DNA reads as TGTGCCAGCAGCCGTCTAGCGGGAAGACCCTACAATGAGCAGTTCTTC. The variable domain in full, completed from reference TRBV9 and TRBJ2-1, reads DSGVTQTPKHLITATGQRVTLRCSPRSGDLSVYWYQQSLDQGLQFLIQYYNGEERAKGNILERFSAQQFPDLHSELNLSSLELGDSALYFCASSRLAGRPYNEQFFGPGTRLTVL.

The chain couples TRBV19 to TRBJ1-2, with D unresolved. V was clipped by 5 bases and J by 3 bases, with 10 bases between them. Per the germline V gene, CDR1 is LNHDA and CDR2 is SQIVND (reference sequence). The CDR3 loop spans 13 amino acids. The CDR3 bases are TGTGCCAGTAGTCTGAGTCCGGACTATGGCTACACCTTC. Translating it yields CASSLSPDYGYTF.

V and J are TRBV7-2 and TRBJ2-7; D possibly corresponds to TRBD2 (5 bases). The V end was cut by 5 bases, the J end by 0 bases, with 8 bases between. The V gene's germline CDR1 is SGHTA and CDR2 FQGNSA. This CDR3 comprises 13 residues. CDR3 amino acids: CASSRGSSYEQYV. The CDR3 DNA is TGTGCCAGCAGCCGGGGTAGCTCCTACGAGCAGTACGTC.

CDR3 coding DNA: TGTGCCAGCAGTTACGACTTCAATCAGCCCCAGCATTTT. Translation gives CASSYDFNQPQHF. The rearrangement links TRBV6-5 to TRBJ1-5; no clear D. V lost 2 bases and J lost 3, with 5 bases in between. CDR1 is MNHEY and CDR2 is SVGAGI in the germline V gene. This CDR3 region has 13 residues.

The genes are TRBV28 and TRBJ2-2, with 13 bases identical to TRBD2. CDR3 size: 18 residues. Germline CDR1 MDHEN, CDR2 SYDVKM. V shed 5 bases, J shed 5 bases, and the junction held 11 bases outside the gene matches. DNA of the CDR3: TGTGCCAGCAGTCCCCAGGGACTAGCGGGAAGGAGAACCGGGGAGCTGTTTTTT. As protein: CASSPQGLAGRRTGELFF.

The chain is built from TRBV7-9 and TRBJ2-7, with D unclear. V was shortened by 6 bases and J by 6 bases, with 18 bases between the two germline ends. CDR3 size: 14 residues. Germline CDR1 SEHNR, CDR2 FQNEAQ (reference sequence). The CDR3 bases are TGTGCCAGCAGTCTAGTGGCCGGCGGCTGCGAGCAGTACTTC. This sequence encodes CASSLVAGGCEQYF.

The chain has TRBV5-1 and TRBJ2-1; weak D call: TRBD1 (6 bases). This CDR3 contains 15 residues. The germline gives CDR1 SGHRS, CDR2 YFSETQ. The V gene lost 1 base and the J gene lost 6 bases, with 14 bases spanning the gap. This chain's CDR3 is CASSLIARGSNEQFF. The CDR3 DNA sequence: TGCGCCAGCAGCTTGATTGCCAGGGGAAGCAATGAGCAGTTCTTC.

This rearrangement joins TRBV4-1 to TRBJ1-1; D remains ambiguous. With 1 base removed from V and 9 bases from J, the gap between germline ends came to 12 bases. This CDR3 spans 13 amino acids. The V gene's germline CDR1 is MGHRA and CDR2 YSYEKL. CDR3 amino acids: CASSQVGVRKAFF. The CDR3 DNA reads as TGCGCCAGCAGCCAAGTGGGAGTGAGGAAAGCTTTCTTT.

The V call is TRBV9, the J call TRBJ1-1, with TRBD1 matching 7 bases. There are 13 residues in the CDR3. Germline CDR1 SGDLS, CDR2 YYNGEE. V gave up 4 bases and J gave up 4 bases; unmatched junction bases: 4. The CDR3 sequence is CASSRDSGTEAFF. Here the CDR3 DNA reads TGTGCCAGCAGCCGGGACAGCGGCACTGAAGCTTTCTTT.